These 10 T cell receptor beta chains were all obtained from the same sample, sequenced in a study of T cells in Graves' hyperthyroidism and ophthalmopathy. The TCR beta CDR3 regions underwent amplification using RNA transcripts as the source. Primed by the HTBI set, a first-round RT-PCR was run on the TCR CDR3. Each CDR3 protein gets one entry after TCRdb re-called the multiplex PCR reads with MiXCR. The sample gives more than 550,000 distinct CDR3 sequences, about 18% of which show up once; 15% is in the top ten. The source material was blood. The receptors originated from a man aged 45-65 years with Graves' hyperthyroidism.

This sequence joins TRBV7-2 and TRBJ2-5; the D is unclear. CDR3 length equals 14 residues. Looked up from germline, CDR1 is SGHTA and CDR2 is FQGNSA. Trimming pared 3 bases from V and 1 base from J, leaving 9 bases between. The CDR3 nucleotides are TGTGCCAGCAGCTTGCTCTGGCTCCAAGAGACCCAGTACTTC. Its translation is CASSLLWLQETQYF.

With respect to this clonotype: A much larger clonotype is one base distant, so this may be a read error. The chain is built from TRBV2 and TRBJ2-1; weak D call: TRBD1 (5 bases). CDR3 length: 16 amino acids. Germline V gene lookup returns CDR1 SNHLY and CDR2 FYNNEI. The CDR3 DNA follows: TGTGCCAGCAGTGAAGCATCCCAGGGTCCCTACAATGGGCAGTTCTTC. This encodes CASSEASQGPYNGQFF.

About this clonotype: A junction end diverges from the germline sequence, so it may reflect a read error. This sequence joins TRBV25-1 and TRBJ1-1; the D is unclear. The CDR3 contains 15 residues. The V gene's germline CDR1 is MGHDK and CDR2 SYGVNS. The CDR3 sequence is CASSSRAGYNTEAFF. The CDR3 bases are TGTGCCAGCAGTTCCCGGGCCGGATATAACACTGAGGCTTTCTTT.

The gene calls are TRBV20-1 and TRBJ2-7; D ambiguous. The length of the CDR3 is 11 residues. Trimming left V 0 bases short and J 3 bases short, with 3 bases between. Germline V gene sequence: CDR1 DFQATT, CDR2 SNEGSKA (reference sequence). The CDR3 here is CSARDNYEQYF. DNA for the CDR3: TGCAGTGCTAGAGACAACTACGAGCAGTACTTC.

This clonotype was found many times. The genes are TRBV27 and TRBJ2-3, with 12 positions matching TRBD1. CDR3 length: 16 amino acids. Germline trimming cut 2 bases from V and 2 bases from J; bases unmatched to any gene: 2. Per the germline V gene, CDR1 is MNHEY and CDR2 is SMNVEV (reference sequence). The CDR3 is CASSLGDRGLTDTQYF. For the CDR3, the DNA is TGTGCCAGCAGTTTAGGGGACAGGGGGCTCACAGATACGCAGTATTTT.

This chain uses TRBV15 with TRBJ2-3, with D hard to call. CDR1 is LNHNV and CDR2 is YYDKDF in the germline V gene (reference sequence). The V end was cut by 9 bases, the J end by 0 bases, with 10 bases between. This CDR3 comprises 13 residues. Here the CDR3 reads CATSLGSTDTQYF. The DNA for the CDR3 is TGTGCCACGAGTCTGGGGAGCACAGATACGCAGTATTTT.

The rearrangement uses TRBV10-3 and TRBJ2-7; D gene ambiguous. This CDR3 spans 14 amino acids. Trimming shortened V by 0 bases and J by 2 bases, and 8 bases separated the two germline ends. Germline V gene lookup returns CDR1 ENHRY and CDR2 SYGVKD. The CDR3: CAISESQATYEQYF. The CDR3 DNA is TGTGCCATCAGTGAGTCGCAGGCTACCTACGAGCAGTACTTC.

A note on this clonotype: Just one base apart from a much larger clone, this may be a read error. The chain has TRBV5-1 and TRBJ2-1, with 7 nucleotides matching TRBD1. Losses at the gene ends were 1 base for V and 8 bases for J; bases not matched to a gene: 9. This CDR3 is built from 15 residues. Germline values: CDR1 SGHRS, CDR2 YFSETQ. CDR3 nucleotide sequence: TGCGCCAGCAGCTTGCCGAGGGACAGTTGTTATGAGCAGTTCTTC. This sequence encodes CASSLPRDSCYEQFF.

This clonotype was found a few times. This chain's CDR3 is CATSDASARSYNEQFF. CDR3 DNA: TGTGCCACCAGTGATGCTAGCGCCCGCTCCTACAATGAGCAGTTCTTC. The chain links TRBV24-1 to TRBJ2-1; D might be TRBD2 (6 bases). This CDR3 is built from 16 residues. V was shortened by 3 bases and J by 0 bases, with 11 bases between the two germline ends. Germline-derived CDR1 and CDR2 are KGHDR and SFDVKD.

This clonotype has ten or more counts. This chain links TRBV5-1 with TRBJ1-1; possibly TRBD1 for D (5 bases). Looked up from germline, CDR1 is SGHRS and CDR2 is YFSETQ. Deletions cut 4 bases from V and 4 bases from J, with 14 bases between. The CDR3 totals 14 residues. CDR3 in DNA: TGCGCCAGCAGCCCAGGGAGGGACGGCACTGAAGCTTTCTTT. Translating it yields CASSPGRDGTEAFF.